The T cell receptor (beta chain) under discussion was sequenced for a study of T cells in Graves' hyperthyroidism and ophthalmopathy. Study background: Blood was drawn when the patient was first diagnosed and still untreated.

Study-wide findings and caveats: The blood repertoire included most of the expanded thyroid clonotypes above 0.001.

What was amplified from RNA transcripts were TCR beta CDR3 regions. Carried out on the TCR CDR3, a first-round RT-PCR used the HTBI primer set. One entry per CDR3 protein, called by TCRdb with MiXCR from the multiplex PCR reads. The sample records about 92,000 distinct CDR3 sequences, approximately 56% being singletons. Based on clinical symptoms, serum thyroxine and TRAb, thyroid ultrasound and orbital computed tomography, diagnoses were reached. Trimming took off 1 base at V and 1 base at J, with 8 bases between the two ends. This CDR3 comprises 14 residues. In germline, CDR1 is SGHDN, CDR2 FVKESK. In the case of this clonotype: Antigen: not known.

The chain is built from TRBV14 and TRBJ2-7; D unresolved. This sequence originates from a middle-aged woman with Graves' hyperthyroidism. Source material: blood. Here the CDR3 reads CASSQGGKSYEQYF. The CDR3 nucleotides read TGTGCCAGCAGCCAAGGTGGGAAGTCCTACGAGCAGTACTTC.